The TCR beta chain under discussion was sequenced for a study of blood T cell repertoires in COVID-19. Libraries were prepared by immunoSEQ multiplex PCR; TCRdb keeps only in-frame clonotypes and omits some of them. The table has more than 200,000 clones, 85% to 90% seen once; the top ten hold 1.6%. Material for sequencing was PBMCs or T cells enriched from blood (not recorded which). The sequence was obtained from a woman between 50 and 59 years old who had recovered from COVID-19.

CDR3 DNA sequence: TGCAGCGTGTCCCGGGGGTCGAGTGAAGCTTTCTTT. Amino acids: CSVSRGSSEAFF. The chain joins TRBV29-1 to TRBJ1-1; a possible D gene is TRBD1 (5 bases). CDR3 length: 12 residues. Trimming removed 6 bases from V and 7 bases from J, with 15 bases in between. Germline V lookup: CDR1 SQVTM, CDR2 ANQGSEA.